This passage covers 18 T cell receptor beta chains from one sample sequenced in a study of T cells after yellow fever vaccination. TCRdb called the 5' RACE reads again in MiXCR, with one record for every CDR3 protein. The sample holds around 260,000 distinct CDR3 sequences, around 4.9% seen once. This sample comprised CD4+ T cells sorted from PBMCs, obtained on the day of the yellow fever booster vaccination. The receptors come from a man younger than 35 who received the YFV17D yellow fever vaccine.

Ten or more counts support this clonotype. The chain recombines TRBV6-5 with TRBJ1-1; D unclear. Germline V gene data show CDR1 as MNHEY and CDR2 as SVGAGI. CDR3 length: 13 residues. Trimming removed 5 bases from V and 0 bases from J, with 7 bases in between. CDR3 protein: CASSRLLNTEAFF. As DNA, the CDR3 is TGTGCCAGCAGTCGTCTACTGAACACTGAAGCTTTCTTT.

J is TRBJ2-1 and V is TRBV5-6; D uncertain. Trimming left V 2 bases short and J 12 bases short, with 12 bases between. CDR1 SGHDT and CDR2 YYEEEE come from the germline V gene. The CDR3 spans 12 residues. The CDR3: CASSFGLAPQFF. The CDR3, as DNA: TGTGCCAGCAGCTTCGGGCTCGCCCCGCAGTTCTTC.

CDR3 sequence reads: CASSLYGDSISPLHF. The CDR3 nucleotides are TGTGCCAGCAGCTTATACGGGGATTCGATTTCACCCCTCCACTTT. The genes are TRBV11-2 and TRBJ1-6; D unclear. The V and J ends lost 2 bases and 9 bases respectively, with 14 bases between them. Germline-derived CDR1 and CDR2 are SGHAT and FQNNGV. The CDR3 extends over 15 amino acids.

The gene calls are TRBV28 and TRBJ2-2; TRBD2 agrees at 11 bases. The CDR3 extends over 14 amino acids. V was clipped by 5 bases and J by 6 bases; unmatched bases: 2. CDR1 and CDR2 (germline): MDHEN, SYDVKM. In DNA form, the CDR3 reads TGTGCCAGCAGTATAGCGGGGGGGCCCGGGGAGCTGTTTTTT. Its protein product is CASSIAGGPGELFF.

The V gene is TRBV6-2 or TRBV6-3, the J gene TRBJ1-5; D is unclear. The CDR3 consists of 18 residues. Germline CDR1 and CDR2: MNHEY and SVGEGT. With 0 bases removed from V and 2 bases from J, the gap between germline ends came to 17 bases. The CDR3 DNA is TGTGCCAGCAGTTACTCGATCGCAGGTCATGGGGGCAATCAGCCCCAGCATTTT. Residues: CASSYSIAGHGGNQPQHF.

This clonotype has just a few counts. The chain combines TRBV29-1 with TRBJ2-7; D remains unclear. Germline CDR1 reads SQVTM; CDR2 reads ANQGSEA. Trimming left V 6 bases short and J 2 bases short, with 14 bases between. The CDR3 length is 13 residues. Written as DNA, the CDR3 is TGCAGCGTCGCGAGTACAGCCACCTACGAGCAGTACTTC. Its protein product is CSVASTATYEQYF.

Worth noting for this clonotype: At one end, the junction sequence differs from germline, possibly due to a read error. The V and J genes are TRBV12-3 or TRBV12-4 and TRBJ2-5; D unresolved. There are 12 residues in the CDR3. This CDR3 is CASSFGEETKYF. DNA for the CDR3: TGTGCCAGCAGTTTTGGCGAGGAGACCAAGTACTTC.

In this sample, this clonotype turned up many times. The chain combines TRBV29-1 with TRBJ2-2; TRBD1 matches 8 bases. There are 15 residues in the CDR3. The V and J ends lost 7 bases and 6 bases, in that order; junction bases with no gene match: 13. The germline V gene has CDR1 SQVTM and CDR2 ANQGSEA. The CDR3 bases are TGCAGCGCAAGCCCGGACAGGGTCGGGGCCGGGGAGCTGTTTTTT. Protein product: CSASPDRVGAGELFF.

The V gene is TRBV19, the J gene TRBJ1-1; D gene uncertain. The CDR3 is 13 residues long. CDR1 and CDR2 (germline): LNHDA, SQIVND (reference sequence). Trimming took 4 bases from V and 4 from J, leaving 10 bases between them. CDR3 protein: CASSNEPSTEAFF. The CDR3 DNA reads TGTGCCAGTAGTAACGAACCCAGCACTGAAGCTTTCTTT.

There are many counts of this clonotype. The CDR3 DNA reads as TGTGCCAGCAGTCCGACAGGGTTGGGGGAGCAGTACTTC. Protein product: CASSPTGLGEQYF. The chain recombines TRBV12-3 or TRBV12-4 with TRBJ2-7, with TRBD1 matching 7 bases. The CDR3 extends over 13 amino acids. J gave up 7 bases and V 5 bases, and 8 bases lay outside the gene matches.

This clonotype was picked up many times. The gene calls are TRBV6-1 and TRBJ1-2, with 7 bases fitting TRBD1. The germline V gene encodes CDR1 MNHNS and CDR2 SASEGT. V was pared by 10 bases and J by 4 bases, with 12 bases of the junction left unmatched. The CDR3 sequence is 14 residues long. CDR3 residues: CATGQVGVTYGYTF. In DNA form, the CDR3 reads TGTGCCACCGGACAGGTGGGGGTTACCTATGGCTACACCTTC.

In this sample, this clonotype turned up a few times. The chain recombines TRBV7-9 with TRBJ2-3; TRBD1 is a possible D gene (5 bases). The V gene lost 0 bases and the J gene lost 2 bases, with 21 bases spanning the gap. The CDR3 is made up of 19 amino acids. Germline CDR1 and CDR2: SEHNR and FQNEAQ (reference sequence). The CDR3 reads CASSLAHRIPLKHTDTQYF. DNA of the CDR3: TGTGCCAGCAGCTTAGCTCACAGGATTCCTTTAAAGCACACAGATACGCAGTATTTT.

There are a few counts of this clonotype. This chain links TRBV7-9 with TRBJ1-3; TRBD1 might be the D (5 bases). Germline V CDR1 and CDR2: SEHNR, FQNEAQ (reference sequence). The V end lost 5 bases, the J end lost 8 bases, and 22 bases lay between the germline ends. The CDR3 loop spans 16 amino acids. CDR3 nucleotide sequence: TGTGCCAGCAGCCCCCGCCGGGACGGACTTCGGGACACCATATATTTT. Translating it yields CASSPRRDGLRDTIYF.

J is TRBJ2-2 and V is TRBV2; 7 bases match TRBD1. Per germline, CDR1 SNHLY and CDR2 FYNNEI. CDR3 length: 15 amino acids. Germline trimming cut 8 bases from V and 4 bases from J; bases unmatched to any gene: 10. CDR3 region: CASRRDSFFTGELFF. As DNA, the CDR3 is TGTGCCAGCCGCCGGGACAGCTTTTTCACCGGGGAGCTGTTTTTT.

This clonotype occurred many times. This chain joins TRBV10-2 and TRBJ2-2; 8 bases are shared with TRBD1. The germline V gene encodes CDR1 WSHSY and CDR2 SAAADI. Trimming cost V 6 bases and J 4 bases; bases outside gene matches: 7. The CDR3 length is 15 residues. For the CDR3, the DNA is TGCGCCAGCAGGGACGGACAGGGATCCACCGGGGAGCTGTTTTTT. It is translated as CASRDGQGSTGELFF.

This clonotype showed up many times. The rearrangement joins TRBV7-2 to TRBJ2-7, with a possible D match to TRBD2 (5 bases). V shed 4 bases and J shed 1 base, with 14 bases lying between them. This CDR3 has 15 residues. Germline V gene sequence: CDR1 SGHTA, CDR2 FQGNSA. CDR3: CASSSYSGKSYEQYF. In nucleotides, the CDR3 is TGTGCCAGCAGCTCCTACTCCGGGAAGTCCTACGAGCAGTACTTC. Based on the CDR3 plus reference TRBV7-2 and TRBJ2-7, the full variable domain is GAGVSQSPSNKVTEKGKDVELRCDPISGHTALYWYRQSLGQGLEFLIYFQGNSAPDKSGLPSDRFSAERTGGSVSTLTIQRTQQEDSAVYLCASSSYSGKSYEQYFGPGTRLTVT.

The chain uses TRBV7-8 and TRBJ1-3; unclear D gene. The V end was cut by 1 base, the J end by 0 bases, with 10 bases between. The CDR3 contains 16 residues. In germline, CDR1 is SGHVS, CDR2 FQNEAQ. The CDR3 nucleotides read TGTGCCAGCAGCTTAGACATAGGTCCCTCTGGAAACACCATATATTTT. This gives the protein CASSLDIGPSGNTIYF.

The table lists this clonotype with many counts. The chain recombines TRBV5-1 with TRBJ2-7, with 10 bases matching TRBD1. The junction had 4 bases not matched to a gene; V was cut back by 0 bases and J by 1 base. The germline V gene has CDR1 SGHRS and CDR2 YFSETQ. There are 16 residues in the CDR3. The CDR3 sequence: CASSLVGDRGSYEQYV. Here the CDR3 DNA reads TGCGCCAGCAGCTTGGTCGGGGACAGGGGTTCCTACGAGCAGTACGTC.